The rows below give T cell receptor beta chains drawn from one sample of a study of immune heterogeneity within non-small cell lung tumors. Via MiXCR, TCRdb re-called the multiplex PCR reads, giving one row per CDR3 protein. Here the sample spans about 21,000 distinct CDR3 sequences, 25% to 30% being singletons. The source material was lung tumor tissue. The origin of the receptors is a man in his forties with non-small cell lung cancer. Both conserved end residues are part of each CDR3. The D gene is left open where the match is weak. A row's size may be missing; if present it is once, few, many or a size class.

v_gene,j_gene,d_gene,abundance,CDR3nt,CDR3aa
TRBV28,TRBJ2-7,TRBD1,many,TGTGCCAGCAGGGGGGACAGGGTGGAGCAGTACTTC,CASRGDRVEQYF
TRBV20-1,TRBJ1-1,.,.,TGCAGTGCAAGGACATATTACACTGAAGCTTTCTTT,CSARTYYTEAFF
TRBV18,TRBJ1-5,.,few,TGTGCCAGCTCACCTACAGGGATTTCCTTTAGCAATCAGCCCCAGCATTTT,CASSPTGISFSNQPQHF
TRBV7-6,TRBJ2-1,TRBD2,many,TGTGCCAGCAGCTGGACTAGCGGGAGTGAGCAGTTCTTC,CASSWTSGSEQFF
TRBV27,TRBJ2-6,.,.,TGTGCCAGCAGCCCCAGGGGCTCGGGGGGGGCCAACGTCCTGACTTTC,CASSPRGSGGANVLTF
TRBV19,TRBJ2-2,.,.,TGTGCCAGAAGTGCTGCGGGGATTGGCACCGGGGAGCTGTTTTTT,CARSAAGIGTGELFF
TRBV19,TRBJ2-1,.,few,TGTGCCAGTAGTATAATCTTAAACAATGAGCAGTTCTTC,CASSIILNNEQFF
TRBV9,TRBJ1-3,.,many,TGTGCCAGCAGCGTATCAACAGGGAGAGGAAACACCATATATTTT,CASSVSTGRGNTIYF
TRBV4-2,TRBJ2-3,TRBD2,.,TGTGCCAGCAGCCAAGTGGTAGCGGGAGGGGGAGGAGATACGCAGTATTTT,CASSQVVAGGGGDTQYF
TRBV11-3,TRBJ1-3,.,.,TGTGCCAGCAGCTTAGTTTCTGGATCGGGCTCTGGAAACACCATATATTTT,CASSLVSGSGSGNTIYF
TRBV7-6,TRBJ2-1,.,many,TGTGCCAGCAGCCCCCCGAGCAGAAATGAGCAGTTCTTC,CASSPPSRNEQFF
TRBV11-2,TRBJ2-2,TRBD1,few,TGTGCCAGCAGCTTAGAGAGGACAGGGGCCACCGGGGAGCTGTTTTTT,CASSLERTGATGELFF
TRBV20-1,TRBJ1-1,.,medium-sized,TGCAGTGCTAGAGTGGGGGGCTCGTGGGCAGCTTTCTTT,CSARVGGSWAAFF
TRBV28,TRBJ1-6,.,medium-sized,TGTGCCAGCAGTTTGTCTGGGGGTCTGGGATCACCCCTCCACTTT,CASSLSGGLGSPLHF
TRBV2,TRBJ1-1,.,.,TGTGCCAGCAGGGTCGGACAGTTGAACACTGAAGCTTTCTTT,CASRVGQLNTEAFF
TRBV27,TRBJ1-4,.,medium-sized,TGTGCCAGCAGTTCCCCCCGGGCTGAAAAACTGTTTTTT,CASSSPRAEKLFF
TRBV6-1,TRBJ1-1,TRBD1,.,TGTGCCAGCAGTGAAGGGGGGACAGGGGTGAACACTGAAGCTTTCTTT,CASSEGGTGVNTEAFF
TRBV6-2/TRBV6-3,TRBJ1-4,.,.,TGTGCCAGCAGTTACGGGCAGTCAACTAATGAAAAACTGTTTTTT,CASSYGQSTNEKLFF
TRBV29-1,TRBJ2-1,TRBD2,many,TGCAGTTCGGCGGGAGGATACAATGAGCAGTTCTTC,CSSAGGYNEQFF
TRBV29-1,TRBJ2-4,.,few,TGCAGCGTTGAATTGGTGGCAGCTAGAGCCAAAAACATTCAGTACTTC,CSVELVAARAKNIQYF
TRBV6-5,TRBJ2-1,TRBD2,few,TGTGCCAGCAGTTACTCGATTCCAGCGGGAGGTATTTACAATGAGCAGTTCTTC,CASSYSIPAGGIYNEQFF
TRBV5-1,TRBJ2-2,.,.,TGCGCCAGCAGCCCTCAGCCAGAGTACACCGGGGAGCTGTTTTTT,CASSPQPEYTGELFF